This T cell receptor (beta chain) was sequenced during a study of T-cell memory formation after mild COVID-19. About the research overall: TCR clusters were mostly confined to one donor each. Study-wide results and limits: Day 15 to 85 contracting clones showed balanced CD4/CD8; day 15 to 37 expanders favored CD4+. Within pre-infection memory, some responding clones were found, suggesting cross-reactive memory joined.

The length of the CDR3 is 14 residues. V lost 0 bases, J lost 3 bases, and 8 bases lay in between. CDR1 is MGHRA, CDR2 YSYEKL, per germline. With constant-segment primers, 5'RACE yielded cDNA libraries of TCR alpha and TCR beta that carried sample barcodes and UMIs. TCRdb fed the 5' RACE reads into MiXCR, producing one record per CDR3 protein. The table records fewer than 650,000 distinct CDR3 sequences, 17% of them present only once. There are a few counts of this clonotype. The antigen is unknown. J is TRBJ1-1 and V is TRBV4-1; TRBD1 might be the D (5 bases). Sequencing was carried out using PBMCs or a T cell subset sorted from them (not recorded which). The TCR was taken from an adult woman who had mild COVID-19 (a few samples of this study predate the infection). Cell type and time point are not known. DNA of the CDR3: TGCGCCAGCAGCCAAGATGACAGCTACACTGAAGCTTTCTTT. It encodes CASSQDDSYTEAFF.